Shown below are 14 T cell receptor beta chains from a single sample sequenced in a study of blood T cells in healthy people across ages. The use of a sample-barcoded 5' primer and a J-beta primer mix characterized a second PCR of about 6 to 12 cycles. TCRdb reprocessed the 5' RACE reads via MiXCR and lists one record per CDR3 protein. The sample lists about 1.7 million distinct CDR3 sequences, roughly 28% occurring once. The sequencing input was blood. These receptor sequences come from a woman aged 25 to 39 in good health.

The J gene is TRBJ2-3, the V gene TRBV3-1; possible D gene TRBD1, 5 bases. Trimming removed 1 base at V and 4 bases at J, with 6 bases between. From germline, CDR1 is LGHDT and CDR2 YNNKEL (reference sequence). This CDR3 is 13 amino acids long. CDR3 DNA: TGTGCCAGCAGCCAAGGACAGTCAGATACGCAGTATTTT. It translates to CASSQGQSDTQYF.

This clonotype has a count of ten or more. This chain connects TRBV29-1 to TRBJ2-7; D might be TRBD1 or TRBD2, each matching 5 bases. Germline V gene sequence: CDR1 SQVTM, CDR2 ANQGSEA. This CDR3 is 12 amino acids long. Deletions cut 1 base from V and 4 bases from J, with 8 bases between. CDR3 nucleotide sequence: TGCAGCGTTGAAGGGGACCTGTACGAGCAGTACTTC. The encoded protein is CSVEGDLYEQYF.

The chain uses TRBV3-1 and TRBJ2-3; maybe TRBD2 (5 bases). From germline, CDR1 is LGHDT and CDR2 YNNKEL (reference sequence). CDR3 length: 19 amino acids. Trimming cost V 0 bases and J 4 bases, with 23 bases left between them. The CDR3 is CASSQEGIIDYGGADTQYF. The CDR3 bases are TGTGCCAGCAGCCAAGAGGGGATTATAGACTACGGAGGCGCAGATACGCAGTATTTT.

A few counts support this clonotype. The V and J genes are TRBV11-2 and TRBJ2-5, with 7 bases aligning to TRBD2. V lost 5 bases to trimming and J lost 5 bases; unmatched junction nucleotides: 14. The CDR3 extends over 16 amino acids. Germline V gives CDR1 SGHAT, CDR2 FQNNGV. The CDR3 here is CASSNSGPDFKETQYF. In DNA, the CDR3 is TGTGCCAGCAGCAATAGCGGGCCGGATTTTAAGGAGACCCAGTACTTC. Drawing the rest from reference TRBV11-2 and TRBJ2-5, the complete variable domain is EAGVAQSPRYKIIEKRQSVAFWCNPISGHATLYWYQQILGQGPKLLIQFQNNGVVDDSQLPKDRFSAERLKGVDSTLKIQPAKLEDSAVYLCASSNSGPDFKETQYFGPGTRLLVL.

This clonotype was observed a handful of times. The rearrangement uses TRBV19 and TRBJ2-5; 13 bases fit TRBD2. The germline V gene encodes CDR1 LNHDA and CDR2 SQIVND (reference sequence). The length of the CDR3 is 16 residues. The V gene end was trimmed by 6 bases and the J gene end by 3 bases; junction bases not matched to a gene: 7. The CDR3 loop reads CASRPPGLAGKETQYF. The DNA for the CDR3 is TGTGCCAGTAGGCCCCCGGGACTAGCGGGGAAAGAGACCCAGTACTTC. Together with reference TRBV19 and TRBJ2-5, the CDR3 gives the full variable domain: DGGITQSPKYLFRKEGQNVTLSCEQNLNHDAMYWYRQDPGQGLRLIYYSQIVNDFQKGDIAEGYSVSREKKESFPLTVTSAQKNPTAFYLCASRPPGLAGKETQYFGPGTRLLVL.

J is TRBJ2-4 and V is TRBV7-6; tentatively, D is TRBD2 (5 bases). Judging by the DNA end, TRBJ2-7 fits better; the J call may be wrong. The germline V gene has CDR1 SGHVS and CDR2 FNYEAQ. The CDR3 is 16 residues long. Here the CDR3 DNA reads TGTGCCAGCAGCTTAACTAACGGAGGCCAAATCAACGAGCAGTACTTC. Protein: CASSLTNGGQINEQYF.

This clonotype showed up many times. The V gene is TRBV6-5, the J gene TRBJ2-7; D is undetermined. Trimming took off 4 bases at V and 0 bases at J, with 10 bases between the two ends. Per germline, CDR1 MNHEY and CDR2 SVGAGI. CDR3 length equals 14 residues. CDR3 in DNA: TGTGCCAGCAGTTGGAAGGACGTCTCCTACGAGCAGTACTTC. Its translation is CASSWKDVSYEQYF.

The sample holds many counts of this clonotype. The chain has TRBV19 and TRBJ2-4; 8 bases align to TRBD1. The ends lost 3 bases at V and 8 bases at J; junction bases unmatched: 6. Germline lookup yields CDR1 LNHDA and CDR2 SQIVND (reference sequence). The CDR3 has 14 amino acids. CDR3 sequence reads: CASSIDRGLDIQYF. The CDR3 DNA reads TGTGCCAGTAGTATCGACAGGGGTTTGGACATTCAGTACTTC.

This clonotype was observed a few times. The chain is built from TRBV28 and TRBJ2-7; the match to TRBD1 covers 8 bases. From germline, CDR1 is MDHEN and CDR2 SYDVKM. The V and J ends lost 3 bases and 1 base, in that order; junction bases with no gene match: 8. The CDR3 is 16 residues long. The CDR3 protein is CASSFPPTGASYEQYF. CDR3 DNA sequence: TGTGCCAGCAGTTTCCCTCCGACAGGGGCGTCCTACGAGCAGTACTTC.

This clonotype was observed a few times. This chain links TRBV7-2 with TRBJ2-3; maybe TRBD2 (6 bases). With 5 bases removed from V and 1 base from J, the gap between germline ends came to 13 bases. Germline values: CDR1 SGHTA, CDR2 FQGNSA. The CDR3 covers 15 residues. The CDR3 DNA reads TGTGCCAGCAGCACGACCGGGACTGGCACAGATACGCAGTATTTT. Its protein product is CASSTTGTGTDTQYF.

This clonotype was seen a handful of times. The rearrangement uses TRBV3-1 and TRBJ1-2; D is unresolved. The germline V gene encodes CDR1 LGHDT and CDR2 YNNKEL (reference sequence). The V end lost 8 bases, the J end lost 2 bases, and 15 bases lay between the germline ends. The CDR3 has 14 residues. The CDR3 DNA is TGTGCCAGCCGAGGAGAGTCTGGGAACTATGGCTACACCTTC. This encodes CASRGESGNYGYTF.

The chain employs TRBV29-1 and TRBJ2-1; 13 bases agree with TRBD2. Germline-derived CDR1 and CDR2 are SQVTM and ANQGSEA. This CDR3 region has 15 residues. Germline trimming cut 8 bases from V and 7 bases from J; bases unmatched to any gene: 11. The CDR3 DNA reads TGCAGCTCGACGGGGGGACTAGCGGGACTAAATGAGCAGTTCTTC. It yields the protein CSSTGGLAGLNEQFF.

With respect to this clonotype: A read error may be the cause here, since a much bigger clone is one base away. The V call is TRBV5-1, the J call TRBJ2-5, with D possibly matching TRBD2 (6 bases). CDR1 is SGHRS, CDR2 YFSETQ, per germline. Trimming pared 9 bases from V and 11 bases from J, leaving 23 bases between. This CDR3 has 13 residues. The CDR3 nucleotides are TGCGCCACCAAAGGTAGCGGTTATAATGAGCAGTACTTC. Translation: CATKGSGYNEQYF.

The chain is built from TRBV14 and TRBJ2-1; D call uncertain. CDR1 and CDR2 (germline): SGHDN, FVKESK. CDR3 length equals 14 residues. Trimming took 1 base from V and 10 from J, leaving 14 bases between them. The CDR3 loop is CASSQGAFPYEQFF. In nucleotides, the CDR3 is TGTGCCAGCAGCCAAGGGGCCTTCCCCTACGAGCAGTTCTTC.